The 24 T cell receptor beta chains reported below all come from one sample, sequenced in a study of tumor-infiltrating lymphocytes in primary liver carcinoma. The input was 500 ng total RNA; TCR beta cDNA was made from it with a constant-region primer. Slightly modified ARM-PCR served as the procedure for the TCR beta libraries. These libraries came from three rounds of nested multiplex PCR. The opening two PCR rounds, about 11 cycles each, paired TRBV1-TRBV30 forward primers with a C-beta reverse primer. MiXCR, applied by TCRdb to the multiplex PCR reads, yields one record per CDR3 protein. The table records 300,000 to 400,000 distinct CDR3 sequences, about 65% of them present only once. The authors took blood RNA from unsorted whole blood and also extracted germline DNA. The sample was peripheral blood. The source of these receptors is a man between 35 and 55 years old with primary liver carcinoma and hepatitis B virus infection.

This rearrangement joins TRBV4-3 to TRBJ2-5; 7 bases are shared with TRBD2. This CDR3 has 17 amino acids. The germline V gene has CDR1 LGHNA and CDR2 YSLEER. With V trimmed by 6 bases and J by 0 bases, 13 bases remained unmatched. This CDR3 is CASSHGTNGTNQETQYF. The CDR3 DNA reads TGCGCCAGCAGTCACGGGACTAACGGGACCAACCAAGAGACCCAGTACTTC.

The chain couples TRBV6-1 to TRBJ2-7; D possibly uses TRBD1 or TRBD2 (5 bases each). V was cut by 7 bases and J by 0 bases, with 13 bases left in between. The CDR3 extends over 14 amino acids. The germline V gene has CDR1 MNHNS and CDR2 SASEGT. The CDR3 DNA reads TGTGCCAGCATCATCGGGACCGCCTCCTACGAGCAGTACTTC. This sequence encodes CASIIGTASYEQYF.

The chain uses TRBV13 and TRBJ2-1; no clear D. V lost 8 bases to trimming and J lost 11 bases, with 13 bases between them. The CDR3 is made up of 11 amino acids. CDR1 is PRHDT, CDR2 FYEKMQ, per germline (reference sequence). CDR3 region: CASSQYHKQFF. CDR3 bases: TGTGCCAGCTCTCAGTACCATAAGCAGTTCTTC.

For this clonotype: This could be a read error, since a much larger clone is one nucleotide away. This sequence joins TRBV6-6 and TRBJ2-3, with 9 bases fitting TRBD2. Trimming at V came to 2 bases and at J to 5 bases, leaving 5 bases not matched to a gene. From germline, CDR1 is MNHNY and CDR2 SVGAGI (reference sequence). The CDR3 consists of 15 residues. The CDR3 loop is CASSYGTSILDTQYF. The CDR3 DNA sequence: TGTGCCAGCAGTTACGGGACTAGCATCTTAGATACGCAGTATTTT.

This clonotype came up once. Sequence at one end of the junction differs from germline and may be a read error. This sequence joins TRBV10-3 and TRBJ2-3; D is undetermined. Germline V CDR1 and CDR2: ENHRY, SYGVKD. The CDR3 has 12 amino acids. As DNA, the CDR3 is TGTGCCAGCGGTTCTACAGCAGATGCGCAGTATTTT. It is translated as CASGSTADAQYF.

This rearrangement joins TRBV6-6 to TRBJ2-4; D perhaps matches TRBD1 (5 bases). Trimming removed 6 bases from V and 3 bases from J, with 15 bases in between. Germline CDR1 reads MNHNY; CDR2 reads SVGAGI (reference sequence). The CDR3 is 15 residues long. CDR3 loop: CASSLQQGDKNIQYF. The CDR3 DNA is TGTGCCAGCAGCCTACAGCAGGGTGACAAAAACATTCAGTACTTC.

This clonotype was seen a single time. A much larger clone lies one base from this, so it may be a read error. The chain joins TRBV12-3 or TRBV12-4 to TRBJ2-1; D remains unclear. CDR3 size: 12 residues. The V gene lost 7 bases and the J gene lost 6 bases, with 10 bases spanning the gap. The CDR3 region is CASTFGCNEQFF. DNA for the CDR3: TGTGCCAGCACCTTTGGGTGCAATGAGCAGTTCTTC.

The V call is TRBV2, the J call TRBJ1-1; D gene uncertain. This CDR3 is 15 amino acids long. Trimming took 7 bases from V and 4 from J, leaving 19 bases between them. The germline gives CDR1 SNHLY, CDR2 FYNNEI. CDR3 DNA sequence: TGTGCCAGCACTGTTAGGTCCGCTGGCAGCACTGAAGCTTTCTTT. As protein: CASTVRSAGSTEAFF. Based on the CDR3 plus reference TRBV2 and TRBJ1-1, the full variable domain is EPEVTQTPSHQVTQMGQEVILRCVPISNHLYFYWYRQILGQKVEFLVSFYNNEISEKSEIFDDQFSVERPDGSNFTLKIRSTKLEDSAMYFCASTVRSAGSTEAFFGQGTRLTVV.

Remarks on this clonotype: At one boundary the junction diverges from the germline segment, which might be a read error. This rearrangement joins TRBV11-2 to TRBJ2-7, with D maybe TRBD2 (6 bases). The CDR3 covers 15 residues. CDR1 and CDR2 (germline): SGHAT, FQNNGV. The CDR3 protein is CAGSRAEGLLYEQYF. CDR3 nucleotides: TGTGCCGGCAGCCGGGCGGAGGGCCTCCTCTACGAGCAGTACTTC.

On this clonotype: One end of the junction varies from germline; a read error may be responsible. The CDR3 reads CSLLGLGDNEQFF. CDR3 nucleotides: TGTAGCCTACTGGGACTAGGAGACAATGAGCAATTCTTC. The chain recombines TRBV29-1 with TRBJ2-1, with TRBD2 matching over 8 bases. The CDR3 length is 13 residues. CDR1 is SQVTM and CDR2 is ANQGSEA in the germline V gene.

This clonotype was seen just once. This may arise from a read error, as a much more abundant clone is one base away. The V gene is TRBV6-2 or TRBV6-3, the J gene TRBJ2-1, with 9 bases lining up with TRBD1. From germline, CDR1 is MNHEY and CDR2 SVGEGT. Losses at the gene ends were 6 bases for V and 10 bases for J; bases not matched to a gene: 16. CDR3 length: 16 residues. The CDR3 loop is CASSDDRDRVSQEQFF. In DNA form, the CDR3 reads TGTGCCAGCAGCGACGACCGGGACAGGGTTTCTCAAGAGCAGTTCTTC.

Concerning this clonotype itself: A much larger clone lies one base from this, so it may be a read error. The rearrangement links TRBV6-5 to TRBJ1-4; D ambiguous. V gave up 2 bases and J gave up 8 bases, with 15 bases separating them. The CDR3 runs to 15 residues. CDR1 MNHEY and CDR2 SVGAGI come from the germline V gene. As DNA, the CDR3 is TGTGCCAGCAGTTACAGTAACGGGTTGGGGGAAAAACTGTTTTTT. As protein: CASSYSNGLGEKLFF.

As for this clonotype: Likely a read error: the CDR3 ends without its conserved phenylalanine or tryptophan. The chain combines TRBV4-1 with TRBJ1-5; 7 positions match TRBD1. This CDR3 spans 15 amino acids. With 4 bases clipped from V and 9 bases from J, the junction kept 12 bases outside the gene matches. The germline gives CDR1 MGHRA, CDR2 YSYEKL. Here the CDR3 DNA reads TGCGCCAGCAGCCGAACGGGACAGCCGTCTCGGCCCCAGCATTCT. This encodes CASSRTGQPSRPQHS.

Comment on this clonotype: A read error may explain this, as a much larger clone is one base away. The V call is TRBV4-1, the J call TRBJ1-1; D not resolved. This CDR3 has 12 amino acids. CDR1 is MGHRA and CDR2 is YSYEKL in the germline V gene. The CDR3 nucleotides are TGCGCCAGCAGCCAGGGTTATACTGAACCTTTCTTT. The encoded protein is CASSQGYTEPFF.

This clonotype occurred a few times. V and J are TRBV14 and TRBJ1-2; D gene ambiguous. Germline values: CDR1 SGHDN, CDR2 FVKESK. The CDR3 is 14 amino acids. V was cut by 0 bases and J by 3 bases, with 8 bases left in between. The CDR3 region is CASSQDLADYGYTF. The CDR3 nucleotides are TGTGCCAGCAGCCAAGATTTGGCGGACTATGGCTACACCTTC.

This clonotype was observed at least ten times. The chain combines TRBV6-2 or TRBV6-3 with TRBJ2-3; 8 bases are shared with TRBD2. Germline CDR1 MNHEY, CDR2 SVGEGT. The V segment lost 5 bases and the J segment 7 bases; nucleotides outside the gene matches: 14. The CDR3 has 16 residues. For the CDR3, the DNA is TGTGCCAGCAGTCCCCATTCAAGCGGGAGTCTTAATACGCAGTATTTT. This translates into CASSPHSSGSLNTQYF.

Of note for this clonotype: In this CDR3 the conserved last residue, phenylalanine or tryptophan, is missing, so a read error is likely. The V call is TRBV11-2, the J call TRBJ1-1; D is possibly TRBD1 (6 bases). The CDR3 extends over 13 amino acids. Trimming stripped 3 bases from V and 7 bases from J, with 12 bases between. Per germline, CDR1 SGHAT and CDR2 FQNNGV. This chain's CDR3 is CASSLGGSNEAFL. As DNA, the CDR3 is TGTGCCAGCAGCTTGGGGGGCTCTAATGAAGCTTTCTTA.

The table lists this clonotype with a count of one. The chain recombines TRBV11-2 with TRBJ2-1; D not resolved. The germline CDR1 and CDR2 sequences are SGHAT and FQNNGV. The V end was cut by 5 bases, the J end by 10 bases, with 18 bases between. The CDR3 consists of 14 residues. CDR3 protein: CASSTLVPAVEQFF. The CDR3 region has the DNA TGTGCCAGCAGCACTCTTGTCCCAGCCGTCGAGCAGTTCTTC.

Points on this clonotype: A read error may explain this, as a much larger clone is one base away. The chain uses TRBV10-2 and TRBJ2-7; D may be TRBD1 or TRBD2 (5 bases each). This CDR3 has 14 amino acids. The germline V gene encodes CDR1 WSHSY and CDR2 SAAADI. The CDR3 nucleotides read TGCGCCAGCAGTGATGAGGGGTCGTCCTACGAGCTGTACTTC. Translation: CASSDEGSSYELYF.

As DNA, the CDR3 is TGTGCCAGCAGCTCCGGCTCGGGGGACCCAGACGAGCAGTACTTC. It translates to CASSSGSGDPDEQYF. The rearrangement joins TRBV7-3 to TRBJ2-7; D possibly corresponds to TRBD2 (6 bases). The CDR3 covers 15 residues. The ends were cut back, 4 bases at V and 5 bases at J, with 18 bases in the middle. CDR1 SGHTA and CDR2 FQGTGA come from the germline V gene.

In regard to this clonotype: A read error may explain this, as a much larger clone is one base away. J is TRBJ1-5 and V is TRBV5-1; no reliable D call. This CDR3 comprises 15 residues. CDR1 and CDR2 from the germline V gene are SGHRS and YFSETQ. CDR3 DNA: TGCGCCGGCAGCTTGGTTCCCGGAAGCAATCAGCCCCAGCATTTT. It translates to CAGSLVPGSNQPQHF.

This clonotype was seen at least ten times. The chain uses TRBV29-1 and TRBJ2-7; D gene uncertain. This CDR3 has 12 amino acids. Germline CDR1 SQVTM, CDR2 ANQGSEA. V lost 1 base and J lost 2, with 6 bases in between. The CDR3 reads CSVEGQAYEQYF. Here the CDR3 DNA reads TGCAGCGTTGAAGGTCAGGCCTACGAGCAGTACTTC.

Notes on this clonotype: Since a much larger clone is just one base distant, this may be a read error. The V and J genes are TRBV12-3 or TRBV12-4 and TRBJ1-2; D remains ambiguous. This CDR3 has 13 residues. V lost 7 bases to trimming and J lost 10 bases, with 19 bases between them. DNA for the CDR3: TGTGCCAGCACCGGTTCGGGGATCTCTGCCTACACCTTC. Encoded protein: CASTGSGISAYTF.

As for this clonotype: It may be a read error: a sequence one base away is much more abundant. The rearrangement uses TRBV14 and TRBJ2-7, with no clear D. The CDR3 runs 13 residues. Trimming shortened V by 0 bases and J by 4 bases, and 7 bases separated the two germline ends. CDR1 is SGHDN and CDR2 is FVKESK in the germline V gene. CDR3 loop: CASSQDCRYEQYF. The CDR3 bases are TGTGCCAGCAGCCAAGATTGCAGGTACGAGCAGTACTTC.